This TCR beta chain was sequenced during a study of blood T cell repertoires in COVID-19 (dated by TCRdb to between 2020 and 2021). Study-level background: Collaborator samples came from the United States, Italy and Spain and covered acute and convalescent phases of COVID-19. Samples were obtained from the ongoing ImmuneRACE study (first 160 participants) and from 1,254 subjects provided by 6 global collaborators. Nearly every sample came with metadata listing a de-identified subject ID, COVID-19 status, age in years and sex. The repertoires were made available in a free public database intended to serve as a resource for research on the immune response to SARS-CoV-2. Subjects who had been exposed to COVID-19, were actively infected with it, or had recovered from it provided the deeply sampled blood TCRbeta repertoires that made up the dataset. The prospective study material was composed of cDNA or gDNA derived from T cells, B-cell-depleted T cells, or PBMCs. Where available, HLA class I and class II types were obtained from metadata supplied by the sample provider rather than from assay-based typing. What the authors observed across the whole study: The amount of clinical and demographic metadata varied by source and participant and was provided uncurated.

CDR1 and CDR2 (SGHRS, YFSETQ) derive from the germline V gene. V loses 1 base at its end and J loses 7 bases; junction bases beyond the gene matches: 7. Including the terminal cysteine and phenylalanine, the CDR3 comprises 15 residues. Only the CDR3 portion is preserved as DNA: 45 bases, with reading frame beginning at the first base. Comment on this clone: Its binding antigen is unknown. Base qualities are missing; no much larger clone stands one base away.

Participants in the prospective study were enrolled through a virtual design, were aged roughly 18 to 90 years, and lived in roughly 26 United States geographic areas. Cohort assignment in the prospective study relied on participant-reported clinical history from a screening survey and a study questionnaire. Recovered participants in ImmuneRACE Cohort 3 were defined by two consecutive negative NP/OP PCR tests, clearance by a healthcare professional, or resolution of symptoms. In the prospective study, whole blood, serum and a nasopharyngeal or oropharyngeal swab were collected from each participant by mobile phlebotomists. Participants in the prospective study had the option to provide additional blood draws and questionnaires over a roughly 2-month period. Prospective study blood samples were shipped either frozen or at room temperature before DNA extraction. TCRbeta CDR3 regions were amplified from genomic DNA by means of the immunoSEQ Assay, a bias-controlled multiplex PCR. The source study handled its data this way. Nucleated cell counts per sample were estimated from amplification of reference gene primers within the assay. Sequence reads were collapsed and filtered to measure the absolute abundance of every unique TCRbeta CDR3 rearrangement. For each sample, productive Simpson clonality was calculated as the square root of Simpson's diversity index over productive rearrangements. TCRdb retrieved this table from immuneACCESS and kept in-frame rearrangements only. Not all clones are present; in checked studies, unresolved V genes account for under half, and no reason is known for the remainder. V, J and clone size reflect that table, while D and trimming were determined from the DNA. This sample is represented by 300,000 to 450,000 clones; approximately 90% of them were singletons. The top ten clonotypes cover around 1.2% of the sample.

The TCR comes from a woman aged 18-35 years who had recovered from COVID-19. The sample was PBMCs or T cells enriched from blood (not recorded which). The V and J segments used are TRBV5-1 and TRBJ2-1, with TRBD2 identical over 8 junction bases. At the DNA level, the sequence is TGCGCCAGCAGCTTGCTTCCCGGGGGGGAGAATGAGCAGTTCTTC. It is translated as CASSLLPGGENEQFF.